The clone carrying this TCR beta chain was recorded at least ten times. No antigen is known for it. Full-length variable regions came from constant-region reverse primers plus semi-nested Nested Universal Primer A PCR. MiXCR, run by TCRdb on the 5' RACE reads, gives a single entry per CDR3 protein. The sample lists some 62,000 distinct CDR3 sequences, roughly 23% occurring once. This CDR3 region has 15 residues. Unmatched junction bases numbered 5, after V lost 6 bases and J lost 2 bases. Germline V gene lookup returns CDR1 SGHTA and CDR2 FQGNSA. Study results and caveats: The larger cohort examined one V-J beta rearrangement, not whole repertoires. Tumor memory CD4+ T cell TCR gene usage clustered with blood and lymph node memory CD4+ cells and lymph node naive CD4+ cells.

The memory fraction was CD4+CD45RO+CD25- cells. Specimen: memory CD4+ T cells sorted from a lymph node. Subset meaning: memory CD4+ T cells, CD4+CD45RO+CD25-. V usage is TRBV7-2 and J usage is TRBJ2-2; the match to TRBD1 covers 8 bases. This receptor was identified in a female donor with breast cancer. The CDR3 DNA follows: TGTGCCAGCAGGGGCGGACAGGGCAACACCGGGGAGCTGTTTTTT. Amino acid sequence: CASRGGQGNTGELFF.